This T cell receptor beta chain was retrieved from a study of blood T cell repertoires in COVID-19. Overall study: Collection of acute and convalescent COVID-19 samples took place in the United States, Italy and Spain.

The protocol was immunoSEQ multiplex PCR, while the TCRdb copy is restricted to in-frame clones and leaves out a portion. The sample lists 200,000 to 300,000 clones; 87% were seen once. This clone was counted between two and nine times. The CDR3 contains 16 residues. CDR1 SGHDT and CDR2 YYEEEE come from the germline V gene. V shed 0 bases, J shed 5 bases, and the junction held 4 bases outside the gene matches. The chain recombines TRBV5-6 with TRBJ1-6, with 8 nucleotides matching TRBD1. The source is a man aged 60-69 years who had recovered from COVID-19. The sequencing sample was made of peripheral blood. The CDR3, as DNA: TGTGCCAGCAGCTTGGCAGGACAGGGACATAATTCACCCCTCCACTTT. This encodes CASSLAGQGHNSPLHF.